This TCR beta chain was sequenced during a study of radiotherapy plus CTLA-4 blockade in lung cancer. Generated by immunoSEQ multiplex PCR, the TCRdb table keeps only in-frame clones and is missing some. The data show about 60,000 clones, around 83% seen once. This CDR3 has 15 residues. Germline lookup yields CDR1 SGHNT and CDR2 YYREEE (reference sequence). V was pared by 2 bases and J by 3 bases, with 5 bases of the junction left unmatched. Sequences were derived from peripheral blood, sampled from a patient treated with radiotherapy plus ipilimumab. The sequence was collected from a human donor with non-small cell lung cancer who had a partial response to radiotherapy plus ipilimumab. The gene calls are TRBV5-4 and TRBJ1-1; 9 nucleotides match TRBD1. Here the CDR3 reads CASSFAGTGHTEAFF. DNA of the CDR3: TGTGCCAGCAGCTTTGCCGGGACAGGGCACACTGAAGCTTTCTTT.